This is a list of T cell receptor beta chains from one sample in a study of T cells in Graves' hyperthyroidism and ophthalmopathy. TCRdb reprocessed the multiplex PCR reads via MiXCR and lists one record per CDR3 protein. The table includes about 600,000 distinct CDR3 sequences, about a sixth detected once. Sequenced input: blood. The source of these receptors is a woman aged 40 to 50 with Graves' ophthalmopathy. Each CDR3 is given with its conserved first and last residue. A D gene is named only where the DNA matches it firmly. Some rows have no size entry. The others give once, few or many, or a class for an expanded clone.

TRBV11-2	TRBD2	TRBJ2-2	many	TGTGCCAGCAGCTTAGAACTAGCGGGAGGCCCTGGCGGGGAGCTGTTTTTT	CASSLELAGGPGGELFF
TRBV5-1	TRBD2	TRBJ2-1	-	TGCGCCAGCAGCGCAACGATAGCGGGGGTCTACAATGAGCAGTTCTTC	CASSATIAGVYNEQFF
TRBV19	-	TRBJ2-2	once	TGTGCCAGTTATGCCCCGGGGCTCGGGGAGCTGTTTTTT	CASYAPGLGELFF
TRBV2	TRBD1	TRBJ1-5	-	TGTGCCAGCAGTTTTGAGGGGACAGGCAATCAGCCCCAGCATTTT	CASSFEGTGNQPQHF
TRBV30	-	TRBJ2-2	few	TGTGCCTGGTTGGCTTTTGGGGTCCGGACCGGGGAGCTGTTTTTT	CAWLAFGVRTGELFF
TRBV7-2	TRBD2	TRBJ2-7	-	TGTGCCAGCAGCCCCAGCAGCGGGGGGATATACGAGCAGTACTTC	CASSPSSGGIYEQYF
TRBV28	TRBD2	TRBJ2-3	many	TGTGCCAGCAGTTTCCAGACTAGCGGGTCTGATACGCAGTATTTT	CASSFQTSGSDTQYF
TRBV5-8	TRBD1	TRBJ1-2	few	TGTGCCAGCAGCTTGCAGGGGGTGGACGGCTACACCTTC	CASSLQGVDGYTF
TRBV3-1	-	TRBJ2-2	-	TGTGCCAGCAGGGTCTTCCAGGGACCCGGGGAGCTGTTTTTT	CASRVFQGPGELFF
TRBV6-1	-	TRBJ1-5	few	TGTGCCAGCAGCCCTTTGAGGGGACTCAATCAGCCCCAGCATTTT	CASSPLRGLNQPQHF
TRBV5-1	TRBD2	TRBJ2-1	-	TGCGCCAGCAGCTTGGCCCCAGAGCGGGAGGGCCTTGGTGAGCAGTTCTTC	CASSLAPEREGLGEQFF
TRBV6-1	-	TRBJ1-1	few	TGTGCCAGCACCCGCGCGGGATTAGAAGCTTTCTTT	CASTRAGLEAFF
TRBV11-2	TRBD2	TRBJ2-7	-	TGTGCCAGCAGCTTAGGGCGGCTAGCGGGAGGCCACTCCTACGAGCAGTACTTC	CASSLGRLAGGHSYEQYF
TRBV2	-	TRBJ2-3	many	TGTGCCAGCCACTCGGGAGTGGATACGCAGTATTTT	CASHSGVDTQYF
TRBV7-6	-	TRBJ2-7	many	TGTGCCAGCAGCCCCGGTGGAGGGGATATGGTTTACGAGCAGTACTTC	CASSPGGGDMVYEQYF
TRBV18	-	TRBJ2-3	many	TGTGCCAGCTCACCCCTGGACAGCACAGATACGCAGTATTTT	CASSPLDSTDTQYF
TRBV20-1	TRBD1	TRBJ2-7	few	TGCAGTGCTGGACACCTCAACAGGGGCTCCTACGAGCAGTACTTC	CSAGHLNRGSYEQYF
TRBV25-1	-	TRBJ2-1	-	TGTGCCAGCAGGATTGGGGAAGGTAATAGGAACAATGAGCAGTTCTTC	CASRIGEGNRNNEQFF
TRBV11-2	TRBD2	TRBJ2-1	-	TGTGCCAGCAGCTTAGGGGGTTGGCGGGGGACCTACAATGAGCAGTTCTTC	CASSLGGWRGTYNEQFF
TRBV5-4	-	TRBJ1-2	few	TGTGCCAGCAGCTACTCTCCTGGGGGCTACACCTTC	CASSYSPGGYTF
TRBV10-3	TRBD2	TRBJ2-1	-	TGTGCCATCAGTGTGAGCGGGGGGGCAGACAATGAGCAGTTCTTC	CAISVSGGADNEQFF
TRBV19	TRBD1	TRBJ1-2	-	TGTGCCAGTAGTCCTCGACAGGGGGCGAGCGGCTACACCTTC	CASSPRQGASGYTF
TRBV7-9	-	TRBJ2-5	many	TGTGCCAGCAGCTTAGGAGCTAAAGAGACCCAGTACTTC	CASSLGAKETQYF
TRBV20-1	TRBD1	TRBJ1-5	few	TGCAGTGCTAGAACAGGGGTCGTGACAGGGCCCCAGCATTTT	CSARTGVVTGPQHF
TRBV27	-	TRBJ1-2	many	TGTGCCAGCACCCAACGTGGGGGGAGGGGCGATGGCTACACCTTC	CASTQRGGRGDGYTF
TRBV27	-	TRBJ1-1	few	TGTGCCAGCAGTTTATCGGTGGGCGGAACTGAAGCTTTCTTT	CASSLSVGGTEAFF
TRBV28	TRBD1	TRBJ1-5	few	TGTGCCAGCGAGCGGGGACAGTTTAATCAGCCCCAGCATTTT	CASERGQFNQPQHF
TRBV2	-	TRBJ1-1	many	TGTGCCAGCAGCGTCGAGAGAAACACTGAAGCTTTCTTT	CASSVERNTEAFF
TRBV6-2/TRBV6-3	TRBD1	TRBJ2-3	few	TGTGCCAGCAGTTACCGGTTCAGGGGGAAAACAGATACGCAGTATTTT	CASSYRFRGKTDTQYF
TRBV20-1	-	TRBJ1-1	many	TGCAGTGCCCCGAACACTGAAGCTTTCTTT	CSAPNTEAFF
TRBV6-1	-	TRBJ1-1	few	TGTGCCAGCACCCCCCGGCCGGGGACTGAAGCTTTCTTT	CASTPRPGTEAFF
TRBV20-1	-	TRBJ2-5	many	TGCAGTGCTAGAGGGGGGGACAAACGAGAGACCCAGTACTTC	CSARGGDKRETQYF
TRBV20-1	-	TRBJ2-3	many	TGCAGTGCTAGAGTCCCGGGTTCCACAGATACGCAGTATTTT	CSARVPGSTDTQYF
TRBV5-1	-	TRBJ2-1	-	TGCGCCAGCAGCGCACGACTAGTAATCGACAATGAGCAGTTCTTC	CASSARLVIDNEQFF
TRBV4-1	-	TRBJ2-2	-	TGCGCCAGCAGCCGCAGGCGGGAGAACACCGGGGAGCTGTTTTTT	CASSRRRENTGELFF
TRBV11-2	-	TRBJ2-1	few	TGTGCCAGCACCCCTACCCTCGGTGCGGGGACTTACAATGAGCAGTTCTTC	CASTPTLGAGTYNEQFF
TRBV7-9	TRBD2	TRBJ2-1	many	TGTGCCAGCAGCCCCAGACTAGCGGGAGTAGCTTACAATGAGCAGTTCTTC	CASSPRLAGVAYNEQFF
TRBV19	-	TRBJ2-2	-	TGTGCCAGTAGTATAGCGGACACCGGGGAGCTGTTTTTT	CASSIADTGELFF
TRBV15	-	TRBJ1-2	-	TGTGCCACCAGCAGAGATATCCGTCCGGGCTACACCTTC	CATSRDIRPGYTF
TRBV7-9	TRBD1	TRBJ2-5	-	TGTGCCAGCAGCAACCCCCAGGGGGCCTTAAAGACCCAGTACTTC	CASSNPQGALKTQYF
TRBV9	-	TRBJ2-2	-	TGTGCCAGCAGCGTACAGAGTTTAGGAGGGGAGCTGTTTTTT	CASSVQSLGGELFF
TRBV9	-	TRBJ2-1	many	TGTGCCAGCAGCGTAAGTCAGTACAATGAGCAGTTCTTC	CASSVSQYNEQFF
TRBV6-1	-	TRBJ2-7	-	TGTGCCAGCAGTGAGCAGACACTTTCCTACGAGCAGTACTTC	CASSEQTLSYEQYF
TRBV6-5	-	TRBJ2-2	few	TGTGCCAGCAGTTACCGGTCCCCAGGGGGGGAGACCGGGGAGCTGTTTTTT	CASSYRSPGGETGELFF
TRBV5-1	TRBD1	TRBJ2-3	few	TGCGCCAGCAGCTTAGGGACAGGGCCGGGCACAGATACGCAGTATTTT	CASSLGTGPGTDTQYF
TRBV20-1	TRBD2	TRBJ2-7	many	TGCAGTGCCGACAAGCGGGAGGGCCTCAAATACGAGCAGTACTTC	CSADKREGLKYEQYF
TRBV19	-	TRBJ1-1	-	TGTGCCAGTACCACAAGAAACACTGAAGCTTTCTTT	CASTTRNTEAFF